A selection of T cell receptor beta chains follows, all from one sample in a study of regulatory T cells in long-lasting Graves disease. Using its own MiXCR run on the multiplex PCR reads, TCRdb lists one record per CDR3 protein. The sample has 420,000 or so distinct CDR3 sequences; about 17% are singletons. This same sample was also part of a study on T cells in Graves' hyperthyroidism and ophthalmopathy.

Here the sequenced sample was peripheral blood mononuclear cells (PBMCs), taken at new diagnosis, from a patient treated with antithyroid drugs. These receptors were collected from a woman between 18 and 29 years old with Graves disease. CDR3s include the opening cysteine and the closing phenylalanine or tryptophan. A D gene is named only where the DNA matches it firmly. Rows give clone size only sometimes, using once, few, many, or a class for an expanded clone.

TRBV20-1	TRBD1	TRBJ2-3	many	CSAPGQSTDTQYF	TGCAGTGCTCCGGGACAGAGCACAGATACGCAGTATTTT
TRBV5-1	NA	TRBJ2-5	NA	CASSLEGTQETQYF	TGCGCCAGCAGCTTGGAAGGAACCCAAGAGACCCAGTACTTC
TRBV7-2	NA	TRBJ1-5	NA	CASSLLVGPDDQPQHF	TGTGCCAGCAGCTTATTGGTGGGTCCAGATGATCAGCCCCAGCATTTT
TRBV7-8	NA	TRBJ2-3	NA	CASSMARGTTDTQYF	TGTGCCAGCAGCATGGCAAGGGGGACCACAGATACGCAGTATTTT
TRBV28	TRBD1	TRBJ1-1	NA	CASSTPRGRTTEAFF	TGTGCCAGCAGTACGCCCAGGGGGCGTACCACTGAAGCTTTCTTT
TRBV11-2	NA	TRBJ1-5	many	CASSMTDNQPQHF	TGTGCCAGCAGCATGACAGATAATCAGCCCCAGCATTTT
TRBV6-2/TRBV6-3	TRBD1	TRBJ2-5	NA	CASSYRRDRDRQETQYF	TGTGCCAGCAGTTACCGCCGGGACAGGGATCGACAAGAGACCCAGTACTTC
TRBV5-1	NA	TRBJ1-4	few	CASSSDRTVAREKLFF	TGCGCCAGCAGCTCGGACCGGACGGTTGCAAGGGAAAAACTGTTTTTT
TRBV5-6	TRBD1	TRBJ2-7	NA	CASRSTGTGNEQYF	TGTGCCAGCAGATCGACCGGGACAGGGAACGAGCAGTACTTC
TRBV13	TRBD1	TRBJ2-7	few	CASSRRTGNYEQYF	TGTGCCAGCAGCCGCCGGACAGGGAACTACGAGCAGTACTTC